One and the same sample provided the 26 T cell receptor beta chains below, sequenced in a study of vaccination and CD4 T cells after COVID-19. The study sequenced cultured CD4+ T cell DNA using the Oncomine TCR Beta short-read assay. Each CDR3 protein gets one entry after TCRdb re-called the PCR reads with MiXCR. The repertoire holds around 19,000 distinct CDR3 sequences, with about 53% as singletons. Treatment reported: roughly 11-day PBMC culture with coronavirus spike peptide pools or control peptides (ViraFEST assay). These TCRs' antigens remain unknown. The sequencing input was CD4+ T cells from blood, cultured in vitro. All receptors come from a human donor who had recovered from COVID-19.

The sample holds a few counts of this clonotype. The chain has TRBV28 and TRBJ1-1, with D unresolved. V dropped 6 bases and J dropped 0 bases, with 20 bases sitting between them. The CDR3 totals 17 residues. Germline V gene data show CDR1 as MDHEN and CDR2 as SYDVKM. The CDR3 region has the DNA TGTGCCAGCAGCCCTTGGGAGGCAGAGGAGGTGAACACTGAAGCTTTCTTT. Residues: CASSPWEAEEVNTEAFF.

This chain links TRBV7-8 with TRBJ1-6; unclear D gene. Germline CDR1 reads SGHVS; CDR2 reads FQNEAQ. The CDR3 length is 16 residues. The V and J ends lost 0 bases and 9 bases respectively, with 15 bases between them. The CDR3 sequence: CASSLASGPGVSPLHF. The DNA for the CDR3 is TGTGCCAGCAGCTTAGCATCCGGGCCCGGGGTTTCACCCCTCCACTTT.

In its sample, this clonotype was seen a few times. J is TRBJ2-2 and V is TRBV5-8; D may be TRBD1 (5 bases). The CDR3 runs to 14 residues. The germline V gene encodes CDR1 SGHTS and CDR2 YDEGEE. Deletions cut 4 bases from V and 6 bases from J, with 13 bases between. The CDR3, as DNA: TGTGCCAGCAGCCGAAAGGGGTGGGCCGGGGAGCTGTTTTTT. Its translation: CASSRKGWAGELFF.

In its sample, this clonotype was seen once. The V gene is TRBV6-5, the J gene TRBJ1-5; 7 nucleotides align to TRBD1. The CDR3 is 15 amino acids. V shed 0 bases and J 5 bases; nucleotides not matched to a gene: 4. Germline V gives CDR1 MNHEY, CDR2 SVGAGI. CDR3: CASSYSRQGHQPQHF. In DNA, the CDR3 is TGTGCCAGCAGTTACTCGAGACAGGGCCATCAGCCCCAGCATTTT.

The rearrangement uses TRBV18 and TRBJ1-1; D perhaps matches TRBD1 (5 bases). This CDR3 has 14 amino acids. CDR1 is KGHSH, CDR2 LQKENI, per germline. The ends were cut back, 3 bases at V and 1 base at J, with 9 bases in the middle. The CDR3 coding sequence is TGTGCCAGCTCACCGACCGGGGCGAACACTGAAGCTTTCTTT. Protein product: CASSPTGANTEAFF.

This clonotype was observed once. This chain links TRBV12-3 or TRBV12-4 with TRBJ2-1, with D unresolved. The CDR3 is 15 amino acids. Deletions cut 5 bases from V and 0 bases from J, with 11 bases between. The CDR3 is CASSPSVGSYNEQFF. CDR3 in DNA: TGTGCCAGCAGTCCGAGCGTTGGCTCCTACAATGAGCAGTTCTTC.

V gene TRBV20-1 combines with J gene TRBJ2-7; 12 nucleotides agree with TRBD1. The ends lost 4 bases at V and 4 bases at J; junction bases unmatched: 14. The CDR3 runs to 17 residues. Looked up from germline, CDR1 is DFQATT and CDR2 is SNEGSKA (reference sequence). This chain's CDR3 is CSANPQKPGQGAYEQYF. CDR3 DNA sequence: TGCAGTGCTAATCCCCAAAAACCGGGACAGGGGGCTTACGAGCAGTACTTC.

The rearrangement uses TRBV29-1 and TRBJ2-1; weak D call: TRBD2 (5 bases). CDR3 length: 13 residues. In germline, CDR1 is SQVTM, CDR2 ANQGSEA. The V gene lost 4 bases and the J gene lost 5 bases, with 12 bases spanning the gap. The CDR3 coding sequence is TGCAGCGTTGTAGGACTTGGAAACAATGAGCAGTTCTTC. Amino acids: CSVVGLGNNEQFF.

The table lists this clonotype with a count of one. The V and J genes are TRBV6-1 and TRBJ2-1; 8 bases are shared with TRBD1. This CDR3 spans 14 amino acids. Germline values: CDR1 MNHNS, CDR2 SASEGT. V was clipped by 5 bases and J by 5 bases; unmatched bases: 5. The CDR3 spells CASSQRTGNNEQFF. For the CDR3, the DNA is TGTGCCAGCAGTCAACGGACAGGGAACAATGAGCAGTTCTTC.

The rearrangement links TRBV28 to TRBJ2-2; 13 bases fit TRBD2. Germline V gene sequence: CDR1 MDHEN, CDR2 SYDVKM. Germline trimming cut 0 bases from V and 6 bases from J; bases unmatched to any gene: 4. The CDR3 extends over 17 amino acids. The CDR3 DNA reads TGTGCCAGCAGTTTATGGATACTAGCGGGAGGGCCCGGGGAGCTGTTTTTT. Translated: CASSLWILAGGPGELFF. Full variable domain (outside the CDR3, taken from reference TRBV28 and TRBJ2-2): DVKVTQSSRYLVKRTGEKVFLECVQDMDHENMFWYRQDPGLGLRLIYFSYDVKMKEKGDIPEGYSVSREKKERFSLILESASTNQTSMYLCASSLWILAGGPGELFFGEGSRLTVL.

This clonotype was observed a single time. The chain joins TRBV29-1 to TRBJ1-1, with D maybe TRBD1 (6 bases). The CDR3 length is 14 residues. Germline V gene lookup returns CDR1 SQVTM and CDR2 ANQGSEA. The V end was cut by 2 bases, the J end by 2 bases, with 12 bases between. The CDR3 DNA reads TGCAGCGTTGAATGGGGGCAGGGAAACACTGAAGCTTTCTTT. Encoded protein: CSVEWGQGNTEAFF.

This clonotype appeared a few times. V gene TRBV11-1 combines with J gene TRBJ2-6; unclear D gene. CDR1 and CDR2 (germline): SGHAT, FQDESV (reference sequence). The CDR3 is made up of 15 amino acids. Trimming pared 7 bases from V and 2 bases from J, leaving 12 bases between. For the CDR3, the DNA is TGTGCCAGCAAAAGGACCGGCACTGGGGCCAACGTCCTGACTTTC. It codes for CASKRTGTGANVLTF.

This clonotype came up a few times. V and J are TRBV6-1 and TRBJ1-5; D not resolved. The CDR3 contains 13 residues. In germline, CDR1 is MNHNS, CDR2 SASEGT. The ends were cut back, 2 bases at V and 4 bases at J, with 6 bases in the middle. DNA for the CDR3: TGTGCCAGCAGTGAATTGGGGAATCAGCCCCAGCATTTT. This translates into CASSELGNQPQHF.

V usage is TRBV2 and J usage is TRBJ2-7; D call uncertain. CDR1 and CDR2 from the germline V gene are SNHLY and FYNNEI. The CDR3 runs to 16 residues. Trimming pared 5 bases from V and 0 bases from J, leaving 17 bases between. This chain's CDR3 is CASSSTWRLSSYEQYF. The CDR3 nucleotides read TGTGCCAGCAGTTCTACTTGGCGGCTCAGCTCCTACGAGCAGTACTTC.

This clonotype was seen a single time. V gene TRBV11-3 combines with J gene TRBJ1-1; possible D gene TRBD1, 6 bases. The CDR3 length is 15 residues. The germline gives CDR1 SGHNT, CDR2 YENEEA. Trimming took off 1 base at V and 3 bases at J, with 12 bases between the two ends. CDR3 protein: CASSLAGAGYTEAFF. The DNA for the CDR3 is TGTGCCAGCAGCTTAGCAGGGGCTGGGTACACTGAAGCTTTCTTT.

This clonotype has only one observation. The chain couples TRBV27 to TRBJ1-1, with unresolved D. Germline-derived CDR1 and CDR2 are MNHEY and SMNVEV (reference sequence). Trimming cost V 1 base and J 5 bases, with 14 bases left between them. The CDR3 runs to 15 residues. Here the CDR3 reads CASSLWSPARTEAFF. For the CDR3, the DNA is TGTGCCAGCAGTTTATGGTCTCCAGCAAGGACTGAAGCTTTCTTT.

V is TRBV19 and J is TRBJ1-1; TRBD1 is a possible D gene (5 bases). Trimming pared 5 bases from V and 0 bases from J, leaving 13 bases between. The germline V gene encodes CDR1 LNHDA and CDR2 SQIVND (reference sequence). The CDR3 runs to 15 residues. The CDR3 sequence: CASSPGTKMNTEAFF. The CDR3 DNA reads TGTGCCAGTAGTCCCGGGACCAAAATGAACACTGAAGCTTTCTTT. The full variable domain, in which reference TRBV19 and TRBJ1-1 provide the parts outside the CDR3, is DGGITQSPKYLFRKEGQNVTLSCEQNLNHDAMYWYRQDPGQGLRLIYYSQIVNDFQKGDIAEGYSVSREKKESFPLTVTSAQKNPTAFYLCASSPGTKMNTEAFFGQGTRLTVV.

This clonotype was detected only a few times. The chain recombines TRBV25-1 with TRBJ1-2; D is undetermined. The V gene's germline CDR1 is MGHDK and CDR2 SYGVNS. V was shortened by 4 bases and J by 2 bases, with 17 bases between the two germline ends. The CDR3 totals 16 residues. DNA of the CDR3: TGTGCCAGCAGTGGAGCTGGGTCGACCCAAAACTATGGCTACACCTTC. Translating it yields CASSGAGSTQNYGYTF.

The V call is TRBV27, the J call TRBJ1-1; D gene ambiguous. Germline V lookup: CDR1 MNHEY, CDR2 SMNVEV (reference sequence). This CDR3 has 15 residues. V lost 2 bases and J lost 11, with 21 bases in between. The CDR3 spells CASSLKEPLALGAFF. The CDR3 DNA is TGTGCCAGCAGTTTAAAGGAACCACTAGCGTTGGGGGCTTTCTTT.

V gene TRBV6-1 combines with J gene TRBJ1-2, with a tentative D call TRBD1 (5 bases). CDR3 length: 14 amino acids. The V gene's germline CDR1 is MNHNS and CDR2 SASEGT. Trimming shortened V by 6 bases and J by 5 bases, and 16 bases separated the two germline ends. The CDR3 is CASRLRGFLYGYTF. The CDR3 coding sequence is TGTGCCAGCAGATTACGGGGGTTTTTATATGGCTACACCTTC.

In its sample, this clonotype was seen a few times. The chain combines TRBV20-1 with TRBJ2-3; a weak D match, TRBD1 (6 bases). Germline V gives CDR1 DFQATT, CDR2 SNEGSKA (reference sequence). The CDR3 extends over 17 amino acids. V was trimmed by 6 bases and J by 2 bases, leaving 24 bases between them. CDR3: CSALGIIQGPDTDTQYF. As DNA, the CDR3 is TGCAGTGCCCTGGGGATAATCCAGGGGCCCGACACAGATACGCAGTATTTT.

As regards this clonotype: A read error may account for a junction end that differs from germline. The V and J genes are TRBV7-9 and TRBJ1-5; D is undetermined. Per the germline V gene, CDR1 is SEHNR and CDR2 is FQNEAQ (reference sequence). This CDR3 contains 15 residues. The CDR3 bases are TGCGCCAGCAGCCCCTCTGGGGATAGCAATCAGCCCCAGCATTTT. Its protein product is CASSPSGDSNQPQHF.

This clonotype has only a few counts. This rearrangement joins TRBV2 to TRBJ1-6, with D possibly TRBD1 on 6 matching bases. The germline V gene encodes CDR1 SNHLY and CDR2 FYNNEI. The CDR3 runs 15 residues. The V and J ends lost 5 bases and 0 bases respectively, with 8 bases between them. The CDR3 DNA reads TGTGCCAGCAGTATACAGGGCTCCTATAATTCACCCCTCCACTTT. It specifies CASSIQGSYNSPLHF. The entire variable domain, with the rest obtained from reference TRBV2 and TRBJ1-6, is as follows: EPEVTQTPSHQVTQMGQEVILRCVPISNHLYFYWYRQILGQKVEFLVSFYNNEISEKSEIFDDQFSVERPDGSNFTLKIRSTKLEDSAMYFCASSIQGSYNSPLHFGNGTRLTVT.

This clonotype was picked up a small number of times. This rearrangement joins TRBV6-5 to TRBJ2-5, with D hard to call. The germline V gene has CDR1 MNHEY and CDR2 SVGAGI. Trimming shortened V by 0 bases and J by 10 bases, and 12 bases separated the two germline ends. The CDR3 is 13 residues long. The CDR3 sequence is CASSYSMTSDQYF. Written as DNA, the CDR3 is TGTGCCAGCAGTTACTCTATGACCTCTGACCAGTACTTC.

This clonotype was observed a few times. This rearrangement joins TRBV20-1 to TRBJ2-3; D call uncertain. CDR3 length equals 12 residues. Germline-derived CDR1 and CDR2 are DFQATT and SNEGSKA (reference sequence). V was cut by 6 bases and J by 3 bases, with 10 bases left in between. The CDR3 nucleotides read TGCAGTGCCCCGACTCAAACAGATACGCAGTATTTT. Translated, it gives CSAPTQTDTQYF.

CDR3 region: CASSGGGQQETQYF. CDR3 DNA: TGTGCCAGCAGTGGTGGGGGGCAGCAAGAGACCCAGTACTTC. The J gene is TRBJ2-5, the V gene TRBV6-1; either TRBD1 or TRBD2 may supply D (6 bases each). Between the trimmed V and J ends, which lost 4 bases and 2 bases, there was a span of 11 bases. This CDR3 comprises 14 residues. Per germline, CDR1 MNHNS and CDR2 SASEGT.